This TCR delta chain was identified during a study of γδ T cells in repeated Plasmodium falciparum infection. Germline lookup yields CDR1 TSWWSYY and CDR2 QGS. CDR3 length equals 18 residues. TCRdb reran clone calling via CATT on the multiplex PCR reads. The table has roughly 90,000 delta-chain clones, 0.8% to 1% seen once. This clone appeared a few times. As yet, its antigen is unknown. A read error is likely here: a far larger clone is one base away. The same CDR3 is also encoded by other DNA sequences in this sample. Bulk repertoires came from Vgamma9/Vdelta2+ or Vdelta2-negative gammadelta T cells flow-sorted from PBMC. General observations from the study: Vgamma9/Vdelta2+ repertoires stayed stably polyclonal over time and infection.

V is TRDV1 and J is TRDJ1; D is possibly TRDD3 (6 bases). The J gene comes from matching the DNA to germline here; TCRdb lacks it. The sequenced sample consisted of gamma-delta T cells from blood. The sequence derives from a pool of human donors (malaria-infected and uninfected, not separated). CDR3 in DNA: TGTGCCCTTGGGGGCTGGCCTCCGATTAGGCACTACACCGATAAACTCATCTTT. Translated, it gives CALGGWPPIRHYTDKLIF.